This paragraph reports one TCR beta chain. Its antigen is unknown. Using immunoSEQ multiplex PCR, the repertoire was profiled, and TCRdb retains in-frame clones only, with some absent. The sample has more than 140,000 clones; under 85% are singletons. This entry comes from a study of PD-1 blockade in classical Hodgkin lymphoma. Every single patient, without exception, relapsed after autologous stem cell transplantation, and brentuximab vedotin exposure varied. Study results and caveats: Baseline diversity was lower in partial responders and progressors than complete responders. Diminished baseline TCR diversity has been reported in newly diagnosed patients relative to healthy donors. Researchers reported that CD4+ TCR diversity, though not CD8+, rose significantly by C4D1. Patients starting nivolumab under 1 year after ASCT were excluded.

The sample in question was peripheral blood mononuclear cells (PBMCs), obtained before the second cycle of nivolumab. The source is a human donor with classical Hodgkin lymphoma.

The CDR3 sequence is CASSSHRDRVYEQYF. CDR3 DNA sequence: TGTGCCAGCAGCTCACACCGGGACAGAGTCTACGAGCAGTACTTC. This chain joins TRBV9 and TRBJ2-7; TRBD1 agrees at 7 bases. This CDR3 contains 15 residues. J gave up 3 bases and V 4 bases, and 10 bases lay outside the gene matches. The germline CDR1 and CDR2 sequences are SGDLS and YYNGEE.